This T cell receptor (beta chain) was sequenced in a study of PD-1 blockade in mismatch repair-deficient tumors. Study-level background: Patients had 11 to 13 mismatch repair-deficient cancer types and were previously treated and progressing.

With regard to this clone: Its target is unknown.

This table comes from immunoSEQ multiplex PCR, and its TCRdb copy is limited to in-frame clones, with some not included. The sample comprises about 100,000 clones, 82% of which are singletons, and around 6.6% rests with the top ten. Germline CDR1 MNHEY, CDR2 SMNVEV (reference sequence). The V and J ends lost 3 bases and 7 bases respectively, with 18 bases between them. The length of the CDR3 is 15 residues. Study-level findings and limits: Tumor-resident clones, often absent from pretreatment blood, expanded after pembrolizumab and then contracted.

The input for sequencing was peripheral blood, taken roughly 35 weeks after starting pembrolizumab. The receptor comes from an adult with mismatch repair-deficient cancer. This chain links TRBV27 with TRBJ1-1; D remains ambiguous. The CDR3 sequence: CASSLGPPESSEAFF. The CDR3 DNA reads as TGTGCCAGCAGTTTGGGCCCCCCGGAAAGTAGTGAAGCTTTCTTT.